This T cell receptor (beta chain) emerged from a study of T-cell reconstitution after alpha-beta-depleted transplantation in children. Preparation of the TCRbeta library used unique molecular identifiers. TCRdb reprocessed the PCR reads with MiXCR, giving one entry per CDR3 protein. The data hold under 850,000 distinct CDR3 sequences, with around 13% observed a single time. Trimming took off 4 bases at V and 0 bases at J, with 12 bases between the two ends. Germline V lookup: CDR1 SQVTM, CDR2 ANQGSEA. This CDR3 comprises 14 residues. This clonotype has a handful of counts. Its antigen is undetermined. Overall study findings and caveats: The study traced high day-60 TCRbeta diversity in some patients to surviving recipient T cells and thymic progenitors. T-cell numbers and diversity, one year after transplant, stemmed largely from T cells that were newly produced. Several hundred graft clones that had expanded were reportedly the source of alpha-beta T cells about two months after transplant.

The receptor's source is a girl aged 2-10 years with congenital amegakaryocytic thrombocytopenia, due to receive a stem cell transplant. Sample: PBMCs, taken before TCRalphabeta/CD19-depleted stem cell transplant. The chain uses TRBV29-1 and TRBJ1-1; maybe TRBD1 (5 bases). The CDR3 reads CSVAGLGMNTEAFF. The CDR3 DNA reads TGCAGCGTTGCGGGGCTAGGTATGAACACTGAAGCTTTCTTT. Full variable domain (outside the CDR3, taken from reference TRBV29-1 and TRBJ1-1): SAVISQKPSRDICQRGTSLTIQCQVDSQVTMMFWYRQQPGQSLTLIATANQGSEATYESGFVIDKFPISRPNLTFSTLTVSNMSPEDSSIYLCSVAGLGMNTEAFFGQGTRLTVV.